What follows are 5 T cell receptor beta chains derived from one specimen sequenced in a study of cytomegalovirus exposure and HLA in healthy donors. TCRdb's copy holds only in-frame clones and misses some; the assay was immunoSEQ multiplex PCR. Of about 74,000 clones listed, about 93% are singletons. Material: PBMCs. These receptor sequences come from a woman between 18 and 29 years old in good health and CMV-seropositive.

The count of this clone is one. The CDR3 sequence is CASSRRDRRIVGELFF. The CDR3 nucleotides read TGTGCCAGCAGCCGACGGGACAGGAGAATTGTCGGGGAGCTGTTTTTT. This chain uses TRBV27 with TRBJ2-2, with 8 bases fitting TRBD1. The CDR3 has 16 residues. The germline V gene has CDR1 MNHEY and CDR2 SMNVEV (reference sequence). Trimming took 6 bases from V and 7 from J; bases not matched to a gene: 13.

The genes are TRBV5-4 and TRBJ2-3; the D gene is possibly TRBD2 (7 bases). V lost 0 bases to trimming and J lost 2 bases, with 10 bases between them. The CDR3 is made up of 15 amino acids. Germline lookup yields CDR1 SGHNT and CDR2 YYREEE (reference sequence). CDR3 sequence (DNA): TGTGCCAGCAGCTTGGAGGGGGGGAACACAGATACGCAGTATTTT. Its translation: CASSLEGGNTDTQYF.

V and J are TRBV29-1 and TRBJ1-1, with D perhaps TRBD1 (5 bases). V shed 4 bases and J shed 3 bases, with 15 bases lying between them. Germline assignment: CDR1 SQVTM and CDR2 ANQGSEA. The length of the CDR3 is 14 residues. Here the CDR3 DNA reads TGCAGCGTTGCCCTCCAGCGGGGGGACACTGAAGCTTTCTTT. This translates into CSVALQRGDTEAFF.

The rearrangement links TRBV30 to TRBJ2-1; 10 nucleotides line up with TRBD2. The germline V gene encodes CDR1 GTSNPN and CDR2 SVGIG (reference sequence). V lost 0 bases and J lost 7; bases outside the gene matches: 6. This CDR3 has 15 amino acids. CDR3 sequence reads: CAWSVAGGPWNEQFF. DNA for the CDR3: TGTGCCTGGAGTGTAGCGGGGGGGCCGTGGAATGAGCAGTTCTTC.

The genes are TRBV30 and TRBJ2-1; 9 bases align to TRBD1. The V and J ends lost 2 bases and 6 bases, in that order; junction bases with no gene match: 5. This CDR3 region has 14 residues. Germline V gene sequence: CDR1 GTSNPN, CDR2 SVGIG (reference sequence). DNA of the CDR3: TGTGCCTGGAGTCTCGGGACAGGGTCCAATGAGCAGTTCTTC. Translating it yields CAWSLGTGSNEQFF.